The clone carrying this TCR beta chain was recorded a few times. The antigen is undetermined. The record originates from a study of shared clonotypes between healthy human individuals. Germline V gives CDR1 SQVTM, CDR2 ANQGSEA. This CDR3 contains 14 residues. Trimming removed 6 bases from V and 11 bases from J; junction bases left unmatched: 16. In the study's own analysis: Filtering differed for immunoSEQ, which gave only junction sequences without quality scores. Libraries were prepared by immunoSEQ multiplex PCR; TCRdb keeps only in-frame clonotypes and omits some of them. D and trimming were read from the DNA, whereas the V and J calls and clone size are those reported in that table. Altogether 450,000 to 500,000 clones are present, approximately 82% being singletons, with the ten largest covering 9.5% to 15%. Study-level points and caveats: The study sampled only blood, and tissue repertoires likely differ. Clonotype sharing among the donors was expected to vary with sequencing depth.

The chain has TRBV29-1 and TRBJ1-1, with 9 bases identical to TRBD1. What was sequenced was PBMCs. This receptor was obtained from a woman between 35 and 50 years old in good health. Some clones in this sample may be carry-over from other donors' samples. DNA for the CDR3: TGCAGCGTCGGGTCGGACAGGGGCCTAGGATTGGCTTTCTTT. Translating it yields CSVGSDRGLGLAFF.